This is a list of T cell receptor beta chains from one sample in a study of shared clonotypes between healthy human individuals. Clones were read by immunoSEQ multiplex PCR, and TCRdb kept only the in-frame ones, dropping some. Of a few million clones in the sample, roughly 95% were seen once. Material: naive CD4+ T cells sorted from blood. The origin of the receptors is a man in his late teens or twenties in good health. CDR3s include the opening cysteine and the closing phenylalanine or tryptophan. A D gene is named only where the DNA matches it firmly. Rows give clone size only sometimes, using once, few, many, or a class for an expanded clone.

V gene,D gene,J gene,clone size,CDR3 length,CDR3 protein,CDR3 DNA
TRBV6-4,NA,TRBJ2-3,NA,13,CASRRDGTDTQYF,TGTGCCAGCAGGAGGGACGGCACAGATACGCAGTATTTT
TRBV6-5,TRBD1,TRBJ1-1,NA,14,CASSSGQGNTEAFF,TGTGCCAGCAGTTCCGGACAGGGCAACACTGAAGCTTTCTTT
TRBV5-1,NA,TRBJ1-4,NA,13,CASTWRGGEKLFF,TGCGCCAGCACCTGGCGGGGAGGTGAAAAACTGTTTTTT
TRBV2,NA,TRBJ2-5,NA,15,CASSAQLLGQETQYF,TGTGCCAGCAGTGCCCAGCTCCTGGGACAAGAGACCCAGTACTTC
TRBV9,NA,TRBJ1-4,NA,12,CASSVDSEKLFF,TGTGCCAGCAGCGTAGATTCGGAAAAACTGTTTTTT
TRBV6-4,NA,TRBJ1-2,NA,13,CASSTGEGYGYTF,TGTGCCAGCAGTACTGGTGAGGGCTATGGCTACACCTTC
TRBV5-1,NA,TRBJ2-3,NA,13,CASSFGYTDTQYF,TGCGCCAGCAGCTTCGGGTACACAGATACGCAGTATTTT
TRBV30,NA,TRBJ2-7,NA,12,CAWSVTGYEQYF,TGTGCCTGGAGTGTAACGGGATACGAGCAGTACTTC
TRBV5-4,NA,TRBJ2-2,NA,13,CASSLQGTGELFF,TGTGCCAGCAGCTTGCAGGGAACCGGGGAGCTGTTTTTT
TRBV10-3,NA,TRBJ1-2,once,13,CAISESENYGYTF,TGTGCCATCAGTGAGTCGGAGAACTATGGCTACACCTTC
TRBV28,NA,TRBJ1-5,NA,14,CASSSTPAGQPQHF,TGTGCCAGCAGTTCCACCCCCGCGGGGCAGCCCCAGCATTTT
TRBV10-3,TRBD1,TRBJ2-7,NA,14,CAIRFSGGFHEQYF,TGTGCCATCAGATTTTCAGGGGGCTTCCACGAGCAGTACTTC
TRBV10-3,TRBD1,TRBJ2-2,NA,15,CAISDQQGGTGELFF,TGTGCCATCAGTGACCAACAGGGGGGCACCGGGGAGCTGTTTTTT
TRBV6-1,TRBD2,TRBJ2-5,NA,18,CASSGELGLAGGGETQYF,TGTGCCAGCAGTGGAGAACTCGGACTAGCGGGAGGGGGTGAGACCCAGTACTTC